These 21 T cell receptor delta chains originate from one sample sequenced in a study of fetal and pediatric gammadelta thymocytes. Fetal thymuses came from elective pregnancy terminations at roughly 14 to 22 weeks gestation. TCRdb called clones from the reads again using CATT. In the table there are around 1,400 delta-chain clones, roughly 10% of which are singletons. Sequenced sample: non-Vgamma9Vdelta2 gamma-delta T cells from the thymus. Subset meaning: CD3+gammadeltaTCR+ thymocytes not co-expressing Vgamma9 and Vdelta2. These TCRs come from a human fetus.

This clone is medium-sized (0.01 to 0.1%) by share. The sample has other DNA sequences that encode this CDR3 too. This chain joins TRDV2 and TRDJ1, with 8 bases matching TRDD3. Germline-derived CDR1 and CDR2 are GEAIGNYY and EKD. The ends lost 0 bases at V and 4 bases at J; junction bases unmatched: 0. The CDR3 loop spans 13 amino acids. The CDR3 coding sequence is TGTGCCTGTGACACCGGGGGATACGATAAACTCATCTTT. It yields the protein CACDTGGYDKLIF.

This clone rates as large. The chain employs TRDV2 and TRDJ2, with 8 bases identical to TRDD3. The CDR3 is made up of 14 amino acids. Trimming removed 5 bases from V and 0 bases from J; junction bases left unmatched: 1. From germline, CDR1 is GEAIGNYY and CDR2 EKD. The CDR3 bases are TGTGCCTGTGCTGGGGGAGCTTTGACAGCACAACTCTTCTTT. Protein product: CACAGGALTAQLFF.

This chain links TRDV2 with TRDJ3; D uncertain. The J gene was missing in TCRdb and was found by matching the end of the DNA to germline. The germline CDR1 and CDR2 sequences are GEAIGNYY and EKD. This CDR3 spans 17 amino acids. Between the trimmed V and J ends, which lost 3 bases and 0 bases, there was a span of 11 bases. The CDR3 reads CACDSAGCSWDTRQMFF. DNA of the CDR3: TGTGCCTGTGACTCCGCCGGATGCTCCTGGGACACCCGACAGATGTTTTTC.

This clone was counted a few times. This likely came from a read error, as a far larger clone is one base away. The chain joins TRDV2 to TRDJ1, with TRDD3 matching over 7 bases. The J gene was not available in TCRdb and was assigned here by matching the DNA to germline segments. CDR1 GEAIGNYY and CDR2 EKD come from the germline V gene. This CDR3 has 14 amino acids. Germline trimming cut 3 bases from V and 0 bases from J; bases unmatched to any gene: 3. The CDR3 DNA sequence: TGTGCCTGTGACCCCGGGGGATACACCGATAAACTCATCTTT. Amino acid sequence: CACDPGGYTDKLIF.

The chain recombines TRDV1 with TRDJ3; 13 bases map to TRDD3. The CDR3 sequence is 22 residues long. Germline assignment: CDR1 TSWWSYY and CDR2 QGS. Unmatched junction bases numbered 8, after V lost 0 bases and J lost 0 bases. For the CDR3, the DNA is TGTGCTCTTGGGGAACTAGTACTGGGGGATACGCGCAGCTCCTGGGACACCCGACAGATGTTTTTC. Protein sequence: CALGELVLGDTRSSWDTRQMFF.

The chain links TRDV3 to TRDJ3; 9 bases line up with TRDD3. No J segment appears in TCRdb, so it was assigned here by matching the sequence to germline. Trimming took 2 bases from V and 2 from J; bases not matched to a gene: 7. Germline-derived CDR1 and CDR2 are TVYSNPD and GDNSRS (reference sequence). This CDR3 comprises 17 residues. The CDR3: CAFATGGPPWDTRQMFF. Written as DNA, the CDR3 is TGTGCCTTTGCTACTGGGGGACCCCCCTGGGACACCCGACAGATGTTTTTC.

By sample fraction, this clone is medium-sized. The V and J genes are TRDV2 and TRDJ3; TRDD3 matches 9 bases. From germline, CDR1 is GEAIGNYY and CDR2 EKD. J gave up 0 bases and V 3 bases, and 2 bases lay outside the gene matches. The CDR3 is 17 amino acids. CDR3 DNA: TGTGCCTGTGACTGGGGGATAAGCTCCTGGGACACCCGACAGATGTTTTTC. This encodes CACDWGISSWDTRQMFF.

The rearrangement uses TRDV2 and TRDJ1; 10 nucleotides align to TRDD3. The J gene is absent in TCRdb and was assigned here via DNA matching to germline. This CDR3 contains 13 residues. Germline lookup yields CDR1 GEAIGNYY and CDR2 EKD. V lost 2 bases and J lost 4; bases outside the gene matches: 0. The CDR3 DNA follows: TGTGCCTGTGACAGGGGGATACGCGATAAACTCATCTTT. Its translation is CACDRGIRDKLIF.

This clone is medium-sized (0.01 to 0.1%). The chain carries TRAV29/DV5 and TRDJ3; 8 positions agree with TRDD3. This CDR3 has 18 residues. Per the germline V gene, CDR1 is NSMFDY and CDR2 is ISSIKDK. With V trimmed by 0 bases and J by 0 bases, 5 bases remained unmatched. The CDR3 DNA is TGTGCAGCAAGCGCGCGGGGGGGATACTCCTGGGACACCCGACAGATGTTTTTC. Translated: CAASARGGYSWDTRQMFF.

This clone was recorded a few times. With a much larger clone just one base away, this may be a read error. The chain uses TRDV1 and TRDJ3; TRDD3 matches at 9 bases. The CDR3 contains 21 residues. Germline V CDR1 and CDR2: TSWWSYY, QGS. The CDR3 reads CALGELDPTGGRSWDTRQTFF. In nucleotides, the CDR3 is TGTGCTCTTGGGGAACTAGACCCTACTGGGGGACGCTCCTGGGACACCCGACAGACGTTTTTC.

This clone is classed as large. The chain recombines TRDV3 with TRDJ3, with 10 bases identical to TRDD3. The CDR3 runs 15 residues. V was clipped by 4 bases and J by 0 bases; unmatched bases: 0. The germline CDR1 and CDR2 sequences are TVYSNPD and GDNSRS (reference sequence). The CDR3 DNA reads TGTGCCTCTGGGGGATACTCCTGGGACACCCGACAGATGTTTTTC. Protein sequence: CASGGYSWDTRQMFF.

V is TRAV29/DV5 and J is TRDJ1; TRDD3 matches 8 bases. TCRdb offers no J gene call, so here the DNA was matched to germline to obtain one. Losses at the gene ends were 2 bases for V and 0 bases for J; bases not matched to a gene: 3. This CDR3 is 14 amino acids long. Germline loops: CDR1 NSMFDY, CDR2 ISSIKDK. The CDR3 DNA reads TGTGCAGCAAGTACTGGGGGGTACACCGATAAACTCATCTTT. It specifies CAASTGGYTDKLIF.

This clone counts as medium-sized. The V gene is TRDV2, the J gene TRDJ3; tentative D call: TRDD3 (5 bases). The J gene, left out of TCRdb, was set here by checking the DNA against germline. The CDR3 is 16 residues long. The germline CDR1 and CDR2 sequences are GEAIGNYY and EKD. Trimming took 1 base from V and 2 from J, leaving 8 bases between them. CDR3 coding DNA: TGTGCCTGTGACACGACGGATACCTGGGACACCCGACAGATGTTTTTC. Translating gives CACDTTDTWDTRQMFF.

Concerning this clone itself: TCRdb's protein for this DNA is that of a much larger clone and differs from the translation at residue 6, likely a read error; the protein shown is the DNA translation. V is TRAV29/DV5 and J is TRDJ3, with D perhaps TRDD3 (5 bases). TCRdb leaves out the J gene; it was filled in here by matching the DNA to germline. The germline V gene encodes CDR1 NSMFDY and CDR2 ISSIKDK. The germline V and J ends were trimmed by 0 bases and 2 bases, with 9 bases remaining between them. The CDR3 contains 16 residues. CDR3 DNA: TGTGCAGCAAGCGCGGTGGATACCTGGGACACCCGACAGATGTTTTTC. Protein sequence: CAASAVDTWDTRQMFF. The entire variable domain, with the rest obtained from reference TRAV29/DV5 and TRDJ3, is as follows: DQQVKQNSPSLSVQEGRISILNCDYTNSMFDYFLWYKKYPAEGPTFLISISSIKDKNEDGRFTVFLNKSAKHLSLHIVPSQPGDSAVYFCAASAVDTWDTRQMFFGTGIKLFVEP.

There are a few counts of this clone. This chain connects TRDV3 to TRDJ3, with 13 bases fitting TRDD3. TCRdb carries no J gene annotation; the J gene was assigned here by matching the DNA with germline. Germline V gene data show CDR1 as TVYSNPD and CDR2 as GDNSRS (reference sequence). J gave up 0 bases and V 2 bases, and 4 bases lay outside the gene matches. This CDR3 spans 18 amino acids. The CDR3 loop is CAFVLGDTSSWDTRQMFF. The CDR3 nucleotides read TGTGCCTTTGTACTGGGGGATACGAGCTCCTGGGACACCCGACAGATGTTTTTC.

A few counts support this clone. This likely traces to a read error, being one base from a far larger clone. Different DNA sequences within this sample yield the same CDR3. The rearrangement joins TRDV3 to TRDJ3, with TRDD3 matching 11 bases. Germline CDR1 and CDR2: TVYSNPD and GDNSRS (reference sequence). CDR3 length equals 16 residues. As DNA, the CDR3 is TGTGCATTTACTGGGGGATACTCCTGGGACACCCGACAGATGTTTTTC. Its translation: CAFTGGYSWDTRQMFF.

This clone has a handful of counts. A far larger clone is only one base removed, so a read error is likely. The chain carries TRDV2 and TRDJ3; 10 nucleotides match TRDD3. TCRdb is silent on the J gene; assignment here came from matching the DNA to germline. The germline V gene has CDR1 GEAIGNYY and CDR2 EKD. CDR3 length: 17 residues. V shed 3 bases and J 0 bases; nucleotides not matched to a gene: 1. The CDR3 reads CACDAGGYSWDTRQMFF. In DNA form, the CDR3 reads TGTGCCTGTGACGCTGGGGGATACTCCTGGGACACCCGACAGATGTTTTTC.

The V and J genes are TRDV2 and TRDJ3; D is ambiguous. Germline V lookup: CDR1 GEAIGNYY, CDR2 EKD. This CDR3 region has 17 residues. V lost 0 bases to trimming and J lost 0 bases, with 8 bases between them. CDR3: CACDTAGCSWDTRQMFF. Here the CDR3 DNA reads TGTGCCTGTGACACCGCCGGATGCTCCTGGGACACCCGACAGATGTTTTTC.

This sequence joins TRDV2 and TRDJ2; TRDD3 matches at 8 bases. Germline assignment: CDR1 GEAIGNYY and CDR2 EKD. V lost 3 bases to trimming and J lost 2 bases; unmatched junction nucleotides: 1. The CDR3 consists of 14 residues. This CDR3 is CACDAGGLTAQLFF. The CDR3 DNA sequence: TGTGCCTGTGACGCTGGGGGATTGACAGCACAACTCTTCTTT.

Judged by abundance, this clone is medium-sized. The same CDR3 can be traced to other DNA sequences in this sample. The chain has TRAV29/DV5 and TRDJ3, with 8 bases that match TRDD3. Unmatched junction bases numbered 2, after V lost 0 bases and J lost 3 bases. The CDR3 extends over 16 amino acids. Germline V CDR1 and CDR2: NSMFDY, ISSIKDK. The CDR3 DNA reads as TGTGCAGCAAGCGCGGGGGGATACTGGGACACCCGACAGATGTTTTTC. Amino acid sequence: CAASAGGYWDTRQMFF.

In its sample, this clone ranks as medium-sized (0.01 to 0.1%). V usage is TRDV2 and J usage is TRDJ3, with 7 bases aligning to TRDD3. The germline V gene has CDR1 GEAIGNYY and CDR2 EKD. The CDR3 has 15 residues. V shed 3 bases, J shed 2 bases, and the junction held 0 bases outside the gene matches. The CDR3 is CACDWGTWDTRQMFF. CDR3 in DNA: TGTGCCTGTGACTGGGGGACCTGGGACACCCGACAGATGTTTTTC.